This passage covers 20 T cell receptor beta chains from one sample sequenced in a study of cytomegalovirus exposure and HLA in healthy donors. The PCR made use of 60 Vbeta and 13 Jbeta primers. Clones were sequenced by immunoSEQ multiplex PCR, and TCRdb holds only the in-frame ones, with some missing. The data show about 100,000 clones, roughly 76% seen once. The sequencing input was PBMCs. Receptor source: a man aged 35 to 55 in good health and CMV-seronegative.

The V gene is TRBV6-1, the J gene TRBJ2-4, with 7 bases matching TRBD1. Germline V gene data show CDR1 as MNHNS and CDR2 as SASEGT. The length of the CDR3 is 14 residues. Losses at the gene ends were 4 bases for V and 8 bases for J; bases not matched to a gene: 8. The CDR3 loop reads CASSADRTVYIQYF. The CDR3 DNA is TGTGCCAGCAGTGCGGACAGGACGGTATACATTCAGTACTTC.

This chain connects TRBV9 to TRBJ2-5, with D possibly TRBD1 on 5 matching bases. CDR1 is SGDLS, CDR2 YYNGEE, per germline. The CDR3 has 15 residues. V was trimmed by 0 bases and J by 1 base, leaving 10 bases between them. DNA for the CDR3: TGTGCCAGCAGCGTAGGGGGCTGGGTCCAAGAGACCCAGTACTTC. It yields the protein CASSVGGWVQETQYF.

The chain links TRBV7-9 to TRBJ2-3; TRBD1 agrees at 7 bases. The CDR3 length is 16 residues. With 5 bases clipped from V and 2 bases from J, the junction kept 10 bases outside the gene matches. The V gene's germline CDR1 is SEHNR and CDR2 FQNEAQ (reference sequence). CDR3 coding DNA: TGTGCCAGCAGCCCCAGATTGACAGGGACCACAGATACGCAGTATTTT. It is translated as CASSPRLTGTTDTQYF.

This sequence joins TRBV9 and TRBJ2-5, with TRBD1 as a possible D gene (6 bases). With 0 bases removed from V and 5 bases from J, the gap between germline ends came to 14 bases. The germline V gene encodes CDR1 SGDLS and CDR2 YYNGEE. The CDR3 has 15 residues. The CDR3 DNA follows: TGTGCCAGCAGCGTAGACGGACAGAGGGGGGAGACCCAGTACTTC. Its translation: CASSVDGQRGETQYF.

This sequence joins TRBV18 and TRBJ2-3; D perhaps matches TRBD2 (7 bases). The CDR3 consists of 16 residues. Germline CDR1 KGHSH, CDR2 LQKENI. V lost 2 bases and J lost 7, with 19 bases in between. CDR3 amino acids: CASSPTGRGPVNTQYF. The DNA of the CDR3 is TGTGCCAGCTCACCAACGGGGCGGGGGCCCGTAAATACGCAGTATTTT.

CDR3: CASSLGQNTGELFF. The CDR3 DNA reads as TGCGCCAGCAGCTTGGGACAGAACACCGGGGAGCTGTTTTTT. J is TRBJ2-2 and V is TRBV5-1; no clear D. Germline V gives CDR1 SGHRS, CDR2 YFSETQ. The V end lost 0 bases, the J end lost 1 base, and 4 bases lay between the germline ends. CDR3 size: 14 residues.

J is TRBJ1-1 and V is TRBV10-3; 8 nucleotides align to TRBD1. This CDR3 is built from 16 residues. Trimming removed 4 bases from V and 2 bases from J; junction bases left unmatched: 9. Per the germline V gene, CDR1 is ENHRY and CDR2 is SYGVKD. CDR3 protein: CAISGSSGQANTEAFF. The CDR3 nucleotides are TGTGCCATCAGTGGATCCTCGGGACAGGCTAACACTGAAGCTTTCTTT.

This clone has more than one count but fewer than ten. The junction departs from the called germline gene at one end, perhaps through a read error. In DNA form, the CDR3 reads TGTGCCACCAGCAGTCTACACGGACAGCCGTCATTT. It specifies CATSSLHGQPSF. The chain couples TRBV15 to TRBJ2-3, with D maybe TRBD1 (6 bases). This CDR3 spans 12 amino acids. Looked up from germline, CDR1 is LNHNV and CDR2 is YYDKDF (reference sequence).

This clone was recorded a few times. The chain uses TRBV7-2 and TRBJ2-6, with D hard to call. Trimming took 5 bases from V and 0 from J, leaving 8 bases between them. Germline CDR1 and CDR2: SGHTA and FQGNSA. The CDR3 extends over 15 amino acids. The CDR3 DNA reads as TGTGCCAGCAGCCCACAGAGCTCTGGGGCCAACGTCCTGACTTTC. It codes for CASSPQSSGANVLTF.

The chain recombines TRBV7-9 with TRBJ1-1; D uncertain. Germline V lookup: CDR1 SEHNR, CDR2 FQNEAQ (reference sequence). The V and J ends lost 7 bases and 2 bases respectively, with 11 bases between them. The CDR3 contains 13 residues. The CDR3 sequence is CASKTQINTEAFF. The DNA of the CDR3 is TGTGCCAGCAAGACACAAATTAACACTGAAGCTTTCTTT.

The chain links TRBV7-2 to TRBJ1-5; D is ambiguous. Trimming cost V 5 bases and J 7 bases, with 15 bases left between them. The CDR3 has 14 amino acids. Looked up from germline, CDR1 is SGHTA and CDR2 is FQGNSA. The CDR3 loop reads CASSQRAGSQPQHF. As DNA, the CDR3 is TGTGCCAGCAGCCAGCGGGCGGGGTCACAGCCCCAGCATTTT.

The CDR3 is CASSKRPCDGDRVTVGPYNEQFF. Here the CDR3 DNA reads TGTGCCAGCAGCAAAAGACCTTGCGATGGGGACAGGGTTACCGTGGGTCCCTACAATGAGCAGTTCTTC. The chain joins TRBV21-1 to TRBJ2-1; the D call TRBD1 from the table was never checked on the DNA. TRBV21-1 counts as a pseudogene. The CDR3 runs 23 residues.

V and J are TRBV19 and TRBJ1-2; 7 nucleotides match TRBD1. The V gene end was trimmed by 5 bases and the J gene end by 0 bases; junction bases not matched to a gene: 6. Germline lookup yields CDR1 LNHDA and CDR2 SQIVND (reference sequence). The CDR3 runs 15 residues. The DNA of the CDR3 is TGTGCCAGTAGTCTCGGGACAGAAACTAACTATGGCTACACCTTC. Translated, it gives CASSLGTETNYGYTF.

The CDR3 spells CASSDFGGGSETQYF. The CDR3 bases are TGTGCCAGCAGCGACTTTGGCGGGGGTTCAGAGACCCAGTACTTC. The chain recombines TRBV5-6 with TRBJ2-5, with 7 bases identical to TRBD2. Germline V gene sequence: CDR1 SGHDT, CDR2 YYEEEE. The V gene end was trimmed by 4 bases and the J gene end by 4 bases; junction bases not matched to a gene: 10. This CDR3 has 15 amino acids. Full variable domain (rest looked up from reference TRBV5-6 and TRBJ2-5): DAGVTQSPTHLIKTRGQQVTLRCSPKSGHDTVSWYQQALGQGPQFIFQYYEEEERQRGNFPDRFSGHQFPNYSSELNVNALLLGDSALYLCASSDFGGGSETQYFGPGTRLLVL.

V is TRBV4-2 and J is TRBJ2-7; TRBD1 might be the D (5 bases). Looked up from germline, CDR1 is LGHNA and CDR2 is YNFKEQ. V dropped 4 bases and J dropped 0 bases, with 13 bases sitting between them. This CDR3 region has 15 residues. This chain's CDR3 is CASSLLVGHSYEQYF. CDR3 in DNA: TGTGCCAGCAGCCTTCTAGTGGGGCACTCCTACGAGCAGTACTTC.

The chain employs TRBV5-1 and TRBJ2-5; TRBD2 is a possible D gene (5 bases). V lost 4 bases and J lost 5, with 12 bases in between. This CDR3 region has 13 residues. Germline V gives CDR1 SGHRS, CDR2 YFSETQ. The CDR3 here is CASSPRGPETQYF. The CDR3 bases are TGCGCCAGCAGCCCCCGGGGTCCGGAGACCCAGTACTTC.

The chain employs TRBV15 and TRBJ2-3; D is possibly TRBD1 (5 bases). Germline assignment: CDR1 LNHNV and CDR2 YYDKDF (reference sequence). V was pared by 5 bases and J by 3 bases, with 9 bases between. The CDR3 is 13 amino acids. CDR3 in amino acids: CATSVQVTDTQYF. The CDR3 DNA follows: TGTGCCACCAGCGTACAGGTGACAGATACGCAGTATTTT.

CDR3 bases: TGTGCCTGGAGTTGGGGCAGGGGGACCTTCAAGCAGTACTTC. Its translation is CAWSWGRGTFKQYF. The rearrangement links TRBV30 to TRBJ2-7, with 7 bases matching TRBD1. CDR3 length equals 14 residues. Germline V lookup: CDR1 GTSNPN, CDR2 SVGIG (reference sequence). V dropped 2 bases and J dropped 8; count of bases not matched to a gene: 12. Full variable domain (outside the CDR3, taken from reference TRBV30 and TRBJ2-7): SQTIHQWPATLVQPVGSPLSLECTVEGTSNPNLYWYRQAAGRGLQLLFYSVGIGQISSEVPQNLSASRPQDRQFILSSKKLLLSDSGFYLCAWSWGRGTFKQYFGPGTRLTVT.

This chain links TRBV23-1 with TRBJ1-4, with D perhaps TRBD1 (6 bases). Being an ORF, TRBV23-1 has a function that is uncertain. V was clipped by 2 bases and J by 0 bases, with 10 bases between them. This CDR3 has 16 amino acids. The CDR3 protein is CASSQPRTATNEKLFF. The CDR3 bases are TGCGCCAGCAGTCAACCTCGGACAGCAACTAATGAAAAACTGTTTTTT.

The rearrangement joins TRBV25-1 to TRBJ2-7, with D unclear. Germline V gene sequence: CDR1 MGHDK, CDR2 SYGVNS. The V end lost 4 bases, the J end lost 3 bases, and 4 bases lay between the germline ends. CDR3 length: 11 amino acids. The CDR3 coding sequence is TGTGCCAGCAGTGTCTTCTACGAGCAGTACTTC. As protein: CASSVFYEQYF.